This T cell receptor (beta chain) was retrieved from a study of blood T cell repertoires in COVID-19 (dated by TCRdb to 2018 to 2020). Context from the whole study: Collaborator samples came from the United States, Italy and Spain and covered acute and convalescent phases of COVID-19. The prospective study material was composed of cDNA or gDNA derived from T cells, B-cell-depleted T cells, or PBMCs. Subjects who had been exposed to COVID-19, were actively infected with it, or had recovered from it provided the deeply sampled blood TCRbeta repertoires that made up the dataset. The repertoires were made available in a free public database intended to serve as a resource for research on the immune response to SARS-CoV-2. Samples came from the ongoing ImmuneRACE study (first 160 participants) plus 1,254 subjects from 6 global collaborators. Sample metadata almost always included a de-identified subject ID, COVID-19 status, age in years and sex. Where available, HLA class I and class II types were obtained from metadata supplied by the sample provider rather than from assay-based typing.

As to this clone: The clone's antigen remains unknown. Per-base qualities were not stored, and no clone one base away is much larger.

The immunoSEQ Assay, a bias-controlled multiplex PCR, was used to amplify TCRbeta CDR3 regions from genomic DNA. In the source study's methods: Nucleated cell counts per sample were estimated from amplification of reference gene primers within the assay. Sequence reads were collapsed and filtered to measure the absolute abundance of every unique TCRbeta CDR3 rearrangement. For each sample, productive Simpson clonality was calculated as the square root of Simpson's diversity index across productive rearrangements. In TCRdb, the immuneACCESS table is reduced to in-frame sequences with V and J assigned. These tables do not hold every clone; where another copy was compared, an unresolved V gene accounts for under half, and the others remain unexplained. That table furnishes V, J and clone size, whereas the DNA furnished D and trimming. In this sample the table shows 60,000 to 80,000 clones, about 87% of which occur a single time. The biggest ten clones account for roughly 1% of the sample.

The collaborating institutions used their own protocols to collect whole blood in K2EDTA tubes. For TCRbeta analysis, collaborators shipped samples as frozen whole blood, isolated PBMCs, or DNA extracted from either of those sample types. Overall study results and their limits: How much clinical and demographic metadata was included differed by source and by participant, and the metadata was provided uncurated.

This TCR was recovered from a man in his 70s with acute or convalescent COVID-19. Input material: peripheral blood.

The CDR3 protein sequence reads: CASSLWTDSLGQPQHF. The DNA is TGTGCCAGCAGTTTATGGACGGACAGCTTGGGACAGCCCCAGCATTTT. The chain was built from TRBV28 and TRBJ1-5; TRBD1 is a weak D gene call, 6 bases matching. From the cysteine through the phenylalanine, the CDR3 covers 16 amino acids. The only DNA kept is the CDR3, 48 bases in frame from the first base. V and J lose 0 bases and 7 bases, and a span of 16 bases separates them. Taken from the germline V gene, the CDR1 and CDR2 loops are MDHEN and SYDVKM.